This entry features one T cell receptor beta chain sequence. The antigen is unknown. Profiling relied on immunoSEQ multiplex PCR, and the TCRdb table lists in-frame clones only, not all of them. The table includes about 170,000 clones, around 92% detected once. This specimen comes from a study of cytomegalovirus exposure and HLA in healthy donors. The study's findings and limits: A few CMV-associated chains were confirmed in vitro to be specific for CMV antigens.

V lost 0 bases and J lost 3, with 6 bases in between. Germline CDR1 reads SGHTA; CDR2 reads FQGTGA. CDR3 size: 13 residues. The chain carries TRBV7-3 and TRBJ2-7, with a possible D match to TRBD2 (5 bases). The source is a young woman in good health and CMV-seropositive. Material: PBMCs. The CDR3 DNA sequence: TGTGCCAGCAGCTTAACGAGGGACTACGAGCAGTACTTC. It is translated as CASSLTRDYEQYF. The full variable domain, its missing parts supplied by reference TRBV7-3 and TRBJ2-7, is GAGVSQTPSNKVTEKGKYVELRCDPISGHTALYWYRQSLGQGPEFLIYFQGTGAADDSGLPNDRFFAVRPEGSVSTLKIQRTERGDSAVYLCASSLTRDYEQYFGPGTRLTVT.